In this sample, the clone carrying this T cell receptor (beta chain) turned up a few times. Its antigen is not identified. TCRdb recomputed calls from the 5' RACE reads with MiXCR, one row per CDR3 protein. The table includes under 250,000 distinct CDR3 sequences, approximately 15% detected once. The CDR3 loop spans 15 amino acids. V lost 5 bases and J lost 1; bases outside the gene matches: 8. The sample originates from a study of T-cell memory formation after mild COVID-19. Study-level information: The two donors had largely donor-specific TCR clusters.

General study findings and limits: Pre-infection memory harbored some responding clones, suggesting cross-reactive memory joined. Shrinking CD4+ clones were chiefly CM and EM; CD8+ ones were chiefly EMRA.

The V gene is TRBV12-3 or TRBV12-4, the J gene TRBJ2-7; 7 bases align to TRBD1. This TCR was recovered from an adult woman who had mild COVID-19 (a few samples of this study predate the infection). Cell type and time point are not known. Specimen: PBMCs or a T cell subset sorted from them (not recorded which). CDR3 in DNA: TGTGCCAGCAGTCCGTCGGACAGGCCTTCCTACGAGCAGTACTTC. It translates to CASSPSDRPSYEQYF.